The 11 T cell receptor beta chains below all came from one sample that was sequenced in a study of blood T cell repertoires in COVID-19. Here immunoSEQ multiplex PCR was the method, and the copy in TCRdb shows in-frame clones only, minus some. The table has about 240,000 clones, 75% to 85% seen once. The specimen sequenced was peripheral blood. The receptors stem from an elderly woman with COVID-19, enrolled during active disease.

The chain has TRBV18 and TRBJ2-5; TRBD2 aligns across 11 bases. From germline, CDR1 is KGHSH and CDR2 LQKENI. The ends lost 5 bases at V and 2 bases at J; junction bases unmatched: 10. The CDR3 consists of 17 residues. CDR3 nucleotides: TGTGCCAGCTCATCACTACTAGCGGGAGTAGGTCAAGAGACCCAGTACTTC. Translated, it gives CASSSLLAGVGQETQYF. Combining the CDR3 with reference TRBV18 and TRBJ2-5 gives the whole variable domain NAGVMQNPRHLVRRRGQEARLRCSPMKGHSHVYWYRQLPEEGLKFMVYLQKENIIDESGMPKERFSAEFPKEGPSILRIQQVVRGDSAAYFCASSSLLAGVGQETQYFGPGTRLLVL.

The chain employs TRBV7-2 and TRBJ2-2; possible D gene TRBD2, 6 bases. This CDR3 region has 13 residues. V was trimmed by 7 bases and J by 8 bases, leaving 14 bases between them. Germline V CDR1 and CDR2: SGHTA, FQGNSA. CDR3 in amino acids: CASTSWDSGELFF. CDR3 nucleotides: TGTGCCAGCACCTCATGGGACTCGGGGGAGCTGTTTTTT.

The gene calls are TRBV5-4 and TRBJ1-1, with a tentative D call TRBD1 (5 bases). This CDR3 is 15 amino acids long. The germline gives CDR1 SGHNT, CDR2 YYREEE (reference sequence). Trimming pared 3 bases from V and 2 bases from J, leaving 14 bases between. CDR3 amino acids: CASSWGGKGNTEAFF. In DNA form, the CDR3 reads TGTGCCAGCAGCTGGGGGGGGAAGGGTAACACTGAAGCTTTCTTT.

This clone was recorded once. This sequence joins TRBV5-1 and TRBJ2-7; possible D gene TRBD1, 6 bases. The CDR3 runs 13 residues. Deletions cut 3 bases from V and 6 bases from J, with 13 bases between. Germline V gene data show CDR1 as SGHRS and CDR2 as YFSETQ. The CDR3 is CASSWPTRGEQYF. The CDR3, as DNA: TGCGCCAGCAGCTGGCCAACCAGGGGCGAGCAGTACTTC.

V gene TRBV29-1 combines with J gene TRBJ2-3, with 7 bases lining up with TRBD2. V shed 3 bases, J shed 3 bases, and the junction held 6 bases outside the gene matches. This CDR3 contains 14 residues. Germline CDR1 is SQVTM and CDR2 is ANQGSEA. The DNA of the CDR3 is TGCAGCGTTGACGCCCAGGGAGGGACAGATACGCAGTATTTT. The encoded protein is CSVDAQGGTDTQYF.

The V and J genes are TRBV3-1 (or the pseudogene TRBV3-2) and TRBJ1-2; 9 bases are shared with TRBD1. V trimming: 7 bases; J trimming: 7 bases; junction bases outside the gene matches: 4. This CDR3 has 12 residues. CDR1 LGHDT and CDR2 YNNKEL come from the germline V gene (reference sequence). CDR3 amino acids: CASNQDRGGYTF. In DNA, the CDR3 is TGTGCCAGCAACCAGGACAGGGGTGGCTACACCTTC.

The V and J genes are TRBV6-5 and TRBJ2-5, with 9 nucleotides matching TRBD1. This CDR3 contains 13 residues. With V trimmed by 6 bases and J by 7 bases, 6 bases remained unmatched. Germline V gene sequence: CDR1 MNHEY, CDR2 SVGAGI. The CDR3 region has the DNA TGTGCCAGCAGCGGGACAGGGAGCGCGACCCAGTACTTC. Protein sequence: CASSGTGSATQYF.

The rearrangement links TRBV11-2 to TRBJ2-7, with 7 bases lining up with TRBD2. The V segment lost 4 bases and the J segment 3 bases; nucleotides outside the gene matches: 6. The CDR3 is 14 amino acids. The germline gives CDR1 SGHAT, CDR2 FQNNGV. The CDR3 DNA sequence: TGTGCCAGCAGCTCCGGGGGGACTATCTACGAGCAGTACTTC. It specifies CASSSGGTIYEQYF.

This chain links TRBV29-1 with TRBJ2-7; D might be TRBD1 (5 bases). The germline V gene encodes CDR1 SQVTM and CDR2 ANQGSEA. The V end was cut by 6 bases, the J end by 9 bases, with 24 bases between. The CDR3 length is 14 residues. CDR3: CSVLLGHSTPTQYF. CDR3 coding DNA: TGCAGCGTGCTGCTTGGACACTCGACCCCCACGCAGTACTTC.

The chain uses TRBV28 and TRBJ2-7; D is perhaps TRBD1 (5 bases). Germline V gene data show CDR1 as MDHEN and CDR2 as SYDVKM. The V end lost 11 bases, the J end lost 7 bases, and 18 bases lay between the germline ends. This CDR3 has 12 residues. CDR3 region: CAAQSRVKEQYF. The CDR3 DNA reads as TGTGCCGCGCAATCCAGGGTTAAAGAGCAGTACTTC.

This clone has only one observation. The CDR3 DNA reads TGTGCCAGCAGCCACGGGCCGGGGGGACATGAGCAGTTCTTC. It translates to CASSHGPGGHEQFF. This chain uses TRBV9 with TRBJ2-1, with TRBD2 identical over 7 bases. The ends lost 4 bases at V and 8 bases at J; junction bases unmatched: 9. This CDR3 is 14 amino acids long. CDR1 and CDR2 from the germline V gene are SGDLS and YYNGEE.